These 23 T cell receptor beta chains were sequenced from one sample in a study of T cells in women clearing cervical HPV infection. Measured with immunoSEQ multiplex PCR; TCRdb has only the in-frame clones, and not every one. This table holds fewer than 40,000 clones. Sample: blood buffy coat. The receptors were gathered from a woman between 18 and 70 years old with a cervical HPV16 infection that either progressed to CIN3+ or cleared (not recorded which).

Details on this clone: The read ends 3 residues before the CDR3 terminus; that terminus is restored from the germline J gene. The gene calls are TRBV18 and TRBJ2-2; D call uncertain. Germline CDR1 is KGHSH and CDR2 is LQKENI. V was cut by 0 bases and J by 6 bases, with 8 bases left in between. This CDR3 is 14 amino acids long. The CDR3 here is CASSPPTLAGELFF. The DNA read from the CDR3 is TGTGCCAGCTCACCACCGACATTGGCCGGGGAG.

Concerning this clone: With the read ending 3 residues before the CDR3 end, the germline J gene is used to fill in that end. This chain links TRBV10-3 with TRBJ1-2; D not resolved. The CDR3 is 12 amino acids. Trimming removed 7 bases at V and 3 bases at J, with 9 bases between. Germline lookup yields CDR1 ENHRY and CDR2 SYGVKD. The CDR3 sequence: CAIKTRDYGYTF. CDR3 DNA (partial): TGTGCCATCAAGACGAGGGACTATGGC.

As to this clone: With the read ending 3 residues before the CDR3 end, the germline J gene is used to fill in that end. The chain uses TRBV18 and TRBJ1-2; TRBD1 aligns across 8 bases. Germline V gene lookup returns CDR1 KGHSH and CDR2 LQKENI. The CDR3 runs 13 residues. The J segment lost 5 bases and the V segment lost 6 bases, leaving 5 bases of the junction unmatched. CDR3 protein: CASSPTGEYGYTF. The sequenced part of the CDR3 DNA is TGTGCCAGCTCGCCGACAGGGGAATATGGC.

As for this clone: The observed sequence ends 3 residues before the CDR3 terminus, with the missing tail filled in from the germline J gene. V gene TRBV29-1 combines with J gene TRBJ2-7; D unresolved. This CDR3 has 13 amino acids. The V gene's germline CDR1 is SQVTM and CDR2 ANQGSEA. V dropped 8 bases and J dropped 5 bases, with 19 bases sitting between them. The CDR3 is CSCGMGPLDEQYF. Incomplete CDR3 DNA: TGCAGCTGCGGTATGGGTCCTCTGGACGAG.

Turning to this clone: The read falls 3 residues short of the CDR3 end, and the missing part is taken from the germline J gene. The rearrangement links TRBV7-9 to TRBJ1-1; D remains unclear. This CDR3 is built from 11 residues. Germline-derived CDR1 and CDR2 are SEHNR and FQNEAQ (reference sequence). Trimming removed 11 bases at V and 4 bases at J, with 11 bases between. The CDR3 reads CAVGEVTEAFF. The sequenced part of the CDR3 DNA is TGTGCCGTCGGGGAGGTCACTGAA.

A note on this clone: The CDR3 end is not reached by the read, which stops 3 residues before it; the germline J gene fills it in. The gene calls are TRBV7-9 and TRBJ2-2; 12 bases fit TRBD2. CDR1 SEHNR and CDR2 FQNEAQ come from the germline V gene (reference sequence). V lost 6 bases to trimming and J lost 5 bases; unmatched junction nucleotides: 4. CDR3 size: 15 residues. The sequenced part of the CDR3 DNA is TGTGCCAGCAGACCCGGACTAGCGGGGACCGGGGAG. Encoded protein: CASRPGLAGTGE. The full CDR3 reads CASRPGLAGTGELFF.

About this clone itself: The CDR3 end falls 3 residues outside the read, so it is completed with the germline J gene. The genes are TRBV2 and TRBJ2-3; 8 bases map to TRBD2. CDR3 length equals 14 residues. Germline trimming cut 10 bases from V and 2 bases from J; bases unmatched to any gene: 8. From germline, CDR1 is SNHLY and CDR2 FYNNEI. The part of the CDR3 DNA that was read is TGTGCCACCGGAGGACTAGCCACCACAGATACG. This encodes CATGGLATTDT. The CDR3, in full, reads CATGGLATTDTQYF.

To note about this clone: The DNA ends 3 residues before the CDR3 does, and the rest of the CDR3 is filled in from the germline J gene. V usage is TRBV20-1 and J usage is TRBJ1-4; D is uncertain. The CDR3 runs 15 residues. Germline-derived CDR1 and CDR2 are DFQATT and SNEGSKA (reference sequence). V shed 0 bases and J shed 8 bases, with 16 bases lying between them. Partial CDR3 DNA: TGCAGTGCTAGAGATCGGCAGGAAAGTAGAGAAAAA. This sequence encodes CSARDRQESREK. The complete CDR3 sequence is CSARDRQESREKLFF.

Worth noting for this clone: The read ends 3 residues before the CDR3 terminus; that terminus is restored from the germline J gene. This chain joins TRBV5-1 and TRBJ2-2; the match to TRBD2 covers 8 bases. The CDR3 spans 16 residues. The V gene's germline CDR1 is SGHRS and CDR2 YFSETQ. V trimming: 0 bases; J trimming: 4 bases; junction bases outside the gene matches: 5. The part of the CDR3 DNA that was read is TGCGCCAGCAGCTTGGCCGGGGGGGGGCCCACCGGGGAG. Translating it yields CASSLAGGGPTGE. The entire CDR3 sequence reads CASSLAGGGPTGELFF.

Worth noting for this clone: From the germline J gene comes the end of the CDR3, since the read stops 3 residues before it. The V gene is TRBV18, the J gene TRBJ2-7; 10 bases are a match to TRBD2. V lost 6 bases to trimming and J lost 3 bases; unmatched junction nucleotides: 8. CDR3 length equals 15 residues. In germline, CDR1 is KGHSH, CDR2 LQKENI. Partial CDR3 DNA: TGTGCCAGCTCCCAAGGACTAGCGGAGGTCTACGAG. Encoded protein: CASSQGLAEVYE. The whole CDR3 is CASSQGLAEVYEQYF. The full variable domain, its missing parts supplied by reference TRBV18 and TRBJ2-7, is NAGVMQNPRHLVRRRGQEARLRCSPMKGHSHVYWYRQLPEEGLKFMVYLQKENIIDESGMPKERFSAEFPKEGPSILRIQQVVRGDSAAYFCASSQGLAEVYEQYFGPGTRLTVT.

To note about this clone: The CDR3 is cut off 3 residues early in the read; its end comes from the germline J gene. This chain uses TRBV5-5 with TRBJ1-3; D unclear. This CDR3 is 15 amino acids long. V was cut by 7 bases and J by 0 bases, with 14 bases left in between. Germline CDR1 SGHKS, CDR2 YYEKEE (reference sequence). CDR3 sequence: CASSTAAASGNTIYF. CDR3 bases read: TGTGCCAGCTCGACTGCGGCAGCCTCTGGAAACACC.

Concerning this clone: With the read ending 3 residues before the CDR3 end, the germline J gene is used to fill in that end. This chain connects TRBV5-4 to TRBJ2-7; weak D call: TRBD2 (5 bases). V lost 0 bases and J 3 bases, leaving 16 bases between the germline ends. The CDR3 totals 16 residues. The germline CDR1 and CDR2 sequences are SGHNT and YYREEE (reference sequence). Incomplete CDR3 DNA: TGTGCCAGCAGCTTGGGCGTCACCGACTACAACTACGAG. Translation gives CASSLGVTDYNYE. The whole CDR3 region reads CASSLGVTDYNYEQYF.

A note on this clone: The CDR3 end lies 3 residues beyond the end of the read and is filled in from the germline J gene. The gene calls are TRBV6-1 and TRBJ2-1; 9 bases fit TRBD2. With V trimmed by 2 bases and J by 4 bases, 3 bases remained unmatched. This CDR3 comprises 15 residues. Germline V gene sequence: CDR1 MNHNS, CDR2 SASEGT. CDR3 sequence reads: CASSEPLAGYNEQFF. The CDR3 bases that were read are TGTGCCAGCAGTGAACCCCTAGCGGGGTACAATGAG.

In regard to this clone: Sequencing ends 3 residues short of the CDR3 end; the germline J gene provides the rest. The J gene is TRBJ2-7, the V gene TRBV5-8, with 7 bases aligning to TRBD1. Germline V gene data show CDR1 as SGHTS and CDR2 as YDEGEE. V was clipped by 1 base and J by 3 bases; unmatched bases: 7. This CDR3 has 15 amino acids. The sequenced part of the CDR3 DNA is TGTGCCAGCAGCTTGCAAGGGGGCGACTTCTACGAG. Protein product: CASSLQGGDFYE. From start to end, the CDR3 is CASSLQGGDFYEQYF.

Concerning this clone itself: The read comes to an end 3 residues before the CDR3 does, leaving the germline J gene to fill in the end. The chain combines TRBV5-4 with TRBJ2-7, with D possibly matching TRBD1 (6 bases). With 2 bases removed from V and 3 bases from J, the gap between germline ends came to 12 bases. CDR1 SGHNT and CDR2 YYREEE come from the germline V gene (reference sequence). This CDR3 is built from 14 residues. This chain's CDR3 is CASSFTGLSYEQYF. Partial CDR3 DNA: TGTGCCAGCAGCTTTACAGGGCTGAGCTACGAG.

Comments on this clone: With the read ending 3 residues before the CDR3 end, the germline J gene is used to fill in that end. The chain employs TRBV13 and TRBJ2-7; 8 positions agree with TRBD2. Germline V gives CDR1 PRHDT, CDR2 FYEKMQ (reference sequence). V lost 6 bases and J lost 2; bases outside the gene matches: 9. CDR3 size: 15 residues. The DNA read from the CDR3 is TGTGCCAGCAGTCAAAGAGGGACTAGGACCTACGAG. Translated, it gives CASSQRGTRTYE. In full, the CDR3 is CASSQRGTRTYEQYF.

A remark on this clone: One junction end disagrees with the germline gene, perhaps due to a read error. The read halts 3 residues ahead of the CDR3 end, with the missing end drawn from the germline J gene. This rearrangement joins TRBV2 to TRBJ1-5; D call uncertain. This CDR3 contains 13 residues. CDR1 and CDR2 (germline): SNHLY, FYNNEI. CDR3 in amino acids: CASGETSHQPQHF. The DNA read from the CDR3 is TGTGCCAGCGGAGAGACTAGCCATCAGCCC.

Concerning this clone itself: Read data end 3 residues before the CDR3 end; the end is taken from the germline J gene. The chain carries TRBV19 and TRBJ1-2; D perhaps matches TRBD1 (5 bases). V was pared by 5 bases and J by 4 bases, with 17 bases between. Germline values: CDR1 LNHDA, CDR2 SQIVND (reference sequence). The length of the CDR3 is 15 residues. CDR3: CASSEPRGEFYGYTF. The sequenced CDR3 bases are TGTGCCAGTAGTGAGCCTCGGGGGGAGTTCTATGGC.

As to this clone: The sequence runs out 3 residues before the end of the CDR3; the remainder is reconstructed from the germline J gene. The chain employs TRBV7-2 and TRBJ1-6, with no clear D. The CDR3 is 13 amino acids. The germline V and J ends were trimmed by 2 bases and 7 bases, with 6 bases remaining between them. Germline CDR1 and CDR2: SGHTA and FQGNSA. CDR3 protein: CASSLSRNSPLHF. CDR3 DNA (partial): TGTGCCAGCAGCTTAAGCCGGAATTCACCC.

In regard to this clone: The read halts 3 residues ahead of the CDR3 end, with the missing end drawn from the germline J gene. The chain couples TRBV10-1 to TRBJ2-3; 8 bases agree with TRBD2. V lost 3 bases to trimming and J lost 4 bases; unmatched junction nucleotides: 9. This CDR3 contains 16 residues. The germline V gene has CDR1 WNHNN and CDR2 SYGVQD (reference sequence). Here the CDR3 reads CASSDSGTRGADTQYF. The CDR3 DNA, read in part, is TGCGCCAGCAGTGATTCCGGGACTAGGGGCGCAGATACG.

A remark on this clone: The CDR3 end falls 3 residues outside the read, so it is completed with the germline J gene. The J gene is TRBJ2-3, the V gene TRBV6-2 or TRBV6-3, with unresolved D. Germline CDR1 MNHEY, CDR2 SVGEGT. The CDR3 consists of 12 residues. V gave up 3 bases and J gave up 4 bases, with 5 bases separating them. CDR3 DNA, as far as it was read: TGTGCCAGCAGTTATGGCCCAGATACG. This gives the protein CASSYGPDT. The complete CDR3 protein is CASSYGPDTQYF.

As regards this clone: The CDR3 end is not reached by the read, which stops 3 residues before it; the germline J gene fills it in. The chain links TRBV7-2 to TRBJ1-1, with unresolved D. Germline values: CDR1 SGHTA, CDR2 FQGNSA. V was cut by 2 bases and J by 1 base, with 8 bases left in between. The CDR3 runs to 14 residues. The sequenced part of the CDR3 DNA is TGTGCCAGCAGCTTACAGATTAAGAACACTGAA. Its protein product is CASSLQIKNTE. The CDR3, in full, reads CASSLQIKNTEAFF.

The CDR3 protein is CASSLQGQIQETQYF. The covered CDR3 bases are TGTGCCAGCAGCTTACAGGGACAGATTCAAGAGACG. The J gene is TRBJ2-3, the V gene TRBV7-2; TRBD1 matches at 7 bases. The read gets to within 3 residues of the CDR3 end, and the germline J gene fills in the rest. Germline CDR1 reads SGHTA; CDR2 reads FQGNSA. This CDR3 is 15 amino acids long.